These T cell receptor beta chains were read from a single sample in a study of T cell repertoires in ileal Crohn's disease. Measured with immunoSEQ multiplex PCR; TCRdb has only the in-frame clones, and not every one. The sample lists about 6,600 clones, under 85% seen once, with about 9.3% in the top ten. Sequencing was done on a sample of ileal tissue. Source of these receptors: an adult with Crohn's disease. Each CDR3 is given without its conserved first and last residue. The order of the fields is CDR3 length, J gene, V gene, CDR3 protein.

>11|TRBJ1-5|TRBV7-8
ASSPDTNQPQH
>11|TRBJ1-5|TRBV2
ASSVWTSRPQH
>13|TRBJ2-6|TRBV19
ASSMLGAGANVLT
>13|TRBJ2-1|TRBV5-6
ASSLGDRISMGQF
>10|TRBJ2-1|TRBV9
ASSAIGDEQF
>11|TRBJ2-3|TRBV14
ASSPRLAHTQY
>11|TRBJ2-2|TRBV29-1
STLLANTGELF
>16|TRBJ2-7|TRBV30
AWSSRPGRSILSYEQY
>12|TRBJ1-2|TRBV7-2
ASSLRVWNYGYT
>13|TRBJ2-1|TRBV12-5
ASGFETGGLYEQF
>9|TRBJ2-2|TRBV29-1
SVGHTGELF
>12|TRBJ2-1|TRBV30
AWTLGRSYNEQF
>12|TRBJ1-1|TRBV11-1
ASRREGVVSEAF
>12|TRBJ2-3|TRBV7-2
ASSRAWGTDTQY
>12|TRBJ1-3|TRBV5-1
ASSSSPGGNTIY
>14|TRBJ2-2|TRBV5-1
ASSLGAQGDTGELF
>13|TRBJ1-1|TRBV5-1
ASRTHGTGALEAF
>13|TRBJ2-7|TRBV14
ASSRAPGEVYEQY
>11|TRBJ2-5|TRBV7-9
ASSLPGGETQY
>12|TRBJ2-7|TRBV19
ASRNPGGAHEQY
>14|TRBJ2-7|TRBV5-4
ASSPGGLARSYEQY
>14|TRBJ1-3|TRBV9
ASSPLLRGVGNTIY
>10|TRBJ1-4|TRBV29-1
SVATWSEKLF
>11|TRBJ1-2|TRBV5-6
ASSINRGRDYT
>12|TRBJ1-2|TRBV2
ASNRDSRMYGYT
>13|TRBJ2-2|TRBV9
ASSATRGQTGELF
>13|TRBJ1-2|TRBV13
ATSFGRGGNYGYT
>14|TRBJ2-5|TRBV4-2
ASSQGRGTGEETQY
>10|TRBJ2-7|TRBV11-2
ASGRGGWEQY
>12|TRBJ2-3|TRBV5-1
ASSRDSSTDTQY
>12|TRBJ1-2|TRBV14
ASSGVERDYGYT
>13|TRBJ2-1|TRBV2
ASNGMAGQYNEQF
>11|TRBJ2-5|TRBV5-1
ASRGGDQETQY
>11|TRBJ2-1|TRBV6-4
ASSDDPRREQF
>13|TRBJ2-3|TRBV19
ASSPSVTSTDTQY
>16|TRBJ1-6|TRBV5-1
ASSLTGEYAAYNSPLH
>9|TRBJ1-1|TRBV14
ASSRNTEAF
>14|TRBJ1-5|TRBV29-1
SVEELGDSSNQPQH